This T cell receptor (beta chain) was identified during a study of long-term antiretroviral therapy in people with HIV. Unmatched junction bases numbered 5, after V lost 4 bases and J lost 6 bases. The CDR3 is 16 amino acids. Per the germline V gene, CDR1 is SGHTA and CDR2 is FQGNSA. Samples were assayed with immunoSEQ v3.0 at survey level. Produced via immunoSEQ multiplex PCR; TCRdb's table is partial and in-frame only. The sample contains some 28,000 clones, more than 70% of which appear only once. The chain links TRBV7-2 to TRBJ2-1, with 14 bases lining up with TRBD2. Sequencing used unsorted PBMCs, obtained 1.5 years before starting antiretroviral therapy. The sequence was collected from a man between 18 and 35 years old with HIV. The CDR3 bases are TGTGCCAGCAGCTCCCGGACTAGCGGGAGGAGCAATGAGCAGTTCTTC. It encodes CASSSRTSGRSNEQFF. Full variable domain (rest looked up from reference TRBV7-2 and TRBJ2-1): GAGVSQSPSNKVTEKGKDVELRCDPISGHTALYWYRQSLGQGLEFLIYFQGNSAPDKSGLPSDRFSAERTGGSVSTLTIQRTQQEDSAVYLCASSSRTSGRSNEQFFGPGTRLTVL.